This T cell receptor beta chain originates from a study of early T cells in non-severe SARS-CoV-2 infection. In the study overall: Sequenced bulk RNA came from whole blood that was unsorted, and chains were unpaired. General study results and limits: Clonotype matching in VDJdb favored anti-spike CD8 responses and did not capture private and CD4 specificities.

Germline CDR1 and CDR2: KGHSH and LQKENI. The V and J ends lost 1 base and 5 bases, in that order; junction bases with no gene match: 8. This CDR3 is built from 16 residues. Attachment of unique molecular identifiers to individual cDNA molecules was performed. TCRdb fed the 5' RACE reads into MiXCR, producing one record per CDR3 protein. The profile covers over 80,000 distinct CDR3 sequences, with more than 10% appearing a single time and approximately 4.7% taken by the ten largest. As regards this clonotype: Its antigen is not known.

This TCR derives from an adult who was a healthcare worker with PCR-confirmed SARS-CoV-2 infection or an uninfected control (not recorded which). The sample here was whole blood, taken at baseline. The gene calls are TRBV18 and TRBJ2-3; 8 bases are shared with TRBD1. CDR3 sequence: CASSPRGQGKGDTQYF. CDR3 coding DNA: TGTGCCAGCTCACCACGCGGACAGGGAAAGGGAGATACGCAGTATTTT.